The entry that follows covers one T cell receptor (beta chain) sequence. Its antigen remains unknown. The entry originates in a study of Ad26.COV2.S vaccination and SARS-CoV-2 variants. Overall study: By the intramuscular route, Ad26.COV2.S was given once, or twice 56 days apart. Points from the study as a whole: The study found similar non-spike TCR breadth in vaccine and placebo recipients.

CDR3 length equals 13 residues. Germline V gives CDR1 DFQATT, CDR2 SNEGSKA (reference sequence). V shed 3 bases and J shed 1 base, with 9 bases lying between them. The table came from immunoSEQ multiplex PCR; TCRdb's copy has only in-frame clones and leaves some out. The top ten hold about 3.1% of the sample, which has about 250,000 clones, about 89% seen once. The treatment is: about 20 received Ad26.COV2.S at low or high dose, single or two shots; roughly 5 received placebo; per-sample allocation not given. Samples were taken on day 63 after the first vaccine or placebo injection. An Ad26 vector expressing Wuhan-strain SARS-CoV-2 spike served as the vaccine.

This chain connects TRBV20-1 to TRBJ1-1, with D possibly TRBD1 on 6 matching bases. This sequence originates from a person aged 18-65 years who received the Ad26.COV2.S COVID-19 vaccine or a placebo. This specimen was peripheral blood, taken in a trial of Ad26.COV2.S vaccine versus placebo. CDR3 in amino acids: CSASGTQNTEAFF. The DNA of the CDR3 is TGCAGTGCTAGTGGGACACAGAACACTGAAGCTTTCTTT.